The 8 T cell receptor beta chains below come from one sample, sequenced in a study of blood T cells in healthy people across ages. With a J-beta primer mix and a sample-barcoded 5' primer, a second PCR ran 7 to 11 cycles. TCRdb reprocessed the 5' RACE reads with MiXCR, giving one entry per CDR3 protein. The sample has roughly 1.5 million distinct CDR3 sequences, 35% to 45% seen once. The sequenced material came from blood. These receptors all stem from a woman between 18 and 29 years old in good health.

The chain recombines TRBV29-1 with TRBJ2-1; tentatively, D is TRBD1 (6 bases). Trimming pared 6 bases from V and 0 bases from J, leaving 9 bases between. The CDR3 spans 13 residues. CDR1 and CDR2 (germline): SQVTM, ANQGSEA. CDR3 loop: CSVRTDSYNEQFF. The CDR3, as DNA: TGCAGCGTCCGGACAGACTCCTACAATGAGCAGTTCTTC.

CDR3 DNA: TGTGCCAGCAGTCCCCGGACGGCGATCAGCTCCTACGAGCAGTACTTC. It specifies CASSPRTAISSYEQYF. The chain carries TRBV2 and TRBJ2-7, with D unclear. Per the germline V gene, CDR1 is SNHLY and CDR2 is FYNNEI. V was shortened by 5 bases and J by 0 bases, with 17 bases between the two germline ends. The CDR3 extends over 16 amino acids. Full variable domain (rest looked up from reference TRBV2 and TRBJ2-7): EPEVTQTPSHQVTQMGQEVILRCVPISNHLYFYWYRQILGQKVEFLVSFYNNEISEKSEIFDDQFSVERPDGSNFTLKIRSTKLEDSAMYFCASSPRTAISSYEQYFGPGTRLTVT.

The chain uses TRBV4-1 and TRBJ2-2, with D possibly matching TRBD2 (6 bases). This CDR3 has 16 residues. The V and J ends lost 0 bases and 6 bases respectively, with 14 bases between them. Germline CDR1 reads MGHRA; CDR2 reads YSYEKL. The CDR3 here is CASSQEPGLRAGELFF. CDR3 coding DNA: TGCGCCAGCAGCCAAGAACCGGGACTGAGAGCCGGGGAGCTGTTTTTT.

The CDR3 sequence is CASSERGANEQYF. The CDR3 DNA follows: TGTGCCAGCAGTGAACGGGGAGCCAACGAGCAGTACTTC. V is TRBV2 and J is TRBJ2-7, with D perhaps matching TRBD2 (5 bases). Germline V lookup: CDR1 SNHLY, CDR2 FYNNEI. The germline V and J ends were trimmed by 2 bases and 5 bases, with 10 bases remaining between them. This CDR3 is built from 13 residues.

This clonotype was found many times. The chain links TRBV20-1 to TRBJ2-3; D is unresolved. The CDR3 is made up of 12 amino acids. Germline CDR1 is DFQATT and CDR2 is SNEGSKA (reference sequence). Trimming pared 6 bases from V and 1 base from J, leaving 8 bases between. CDR3 sequence: CSALRGTDTQYF. In DNA form, the CDR3 reads TGCAGTGCGCTCCGGGGCACAGATACGCAGTATTTT.

This clonotype has a count of ten or more. The chain combines TRBV5-1 with TRBJ2-3, with D uncertain. V lost 3 bases to trimming and J lost 3 bases, with 17 bases between them. The CDR3 runs 16 residues. Germline V CDR1 and CDR2: SGHRS, YFSETQ. The CDR3 reads CASSSIVGGSTDTQYF. The CDR3 DNA follows: TGCGCCAGCAGCTCGATAGTGGGCGGCTCGACAGATACGCAGTATTTT.

The V call is TRBV5-5, the J call TRBJ2-4, with 7 bases that match TRBD1. The trim removed 4 bases at V and 4 bases at J, leaving 5 bases unmatched. There are 14 residues in the CDR3. Germline assignment: CDR1 SGHKS and CDR2 YYEKEE (reference sequence). CDR3 nucleotide sequence: TGTGCCAGCAGCCCTACGGGACAGAAAAACATTCAGTACTTC. This codes for CASSPTGQKNIQYF.

The V and J genes are TRBV4-3 and TRBJ2-4; no firm D call. The CDR3 loop spans 15 amino acids. Trimming cost V 2 bases and J 7 bases, with 15 bases left between them. Per the germline V gene, CDR1 is LGHNA and CDR2 is YSLEER. CDR3 DNA sequence: TGCGCCAGCAGCCAATCACTTGCCAGCCTGAACATTCAGTACTTC. The encoded protein is CASSQSLASLNIQYF.